This entry describes one T cell receptor beta chain. Its target is unknown. Execution of the assay was at deep level. Clones were sequenced by immunoSEQ multiplex PCR, and TCRdb holds only the in-frame ones, with some missing. The sample contains approximately 980,000 clones, about 80% of which appear only once. The sample comes from a study of shared clonotypes between healthy human individuals. The wider study: The plates for each donor numbered three CD4 naive, three CD4 memory, two CD8 naive and one CD8 memory. Study-wide results and caveats: Clonotype sharing among donors, it was expected, would be affected by sequencing depth. Sequencing of the sorted subsets was shown by rarefaction to be incomplete despite large depth.

The CDR3 consists of 14 residues. CDR1 SGDLS and CDR2 YYNGEE come from the germline V gene. Trimming shortened V by 1 base and J by 9 bases, and 14 bases separated the two germline ends. The sample was memory CD4+ T cells sorted from blood. The sample's subset: CD45RA-negative fraction. The V gene is TRBV9, the J gene TRBJ2-1; the D is unclear. This TCR derives from a man aged 18-30 years in good health. This chain's CDR3 is CASSVLTSASEQFF. CDR3 coding DNA: TGTGCCAGCAGCGTACTTACCAGCGCCAGTGAGCAGTTCTTC. Full variable domain (remainder filled in from reference TRBV9 and TRBJ2-1): DSGVTQTPKHLITATGQRVTLRCSPRSGDLSVYWYQQSLDQGLQFLIQYYNGEERAKGNILERFSAQQFPDLHSELNLSSLELGDSALYFCASSVLTSASEQFFGPGTRLTVL.